These 27 T cell receptor beta chains were all obtained from the same sample, sequenced in a study of cytomegalovirus exposure and HLA in healthy donors. PCR primers comprised 60 Vbeta and 13 Jbeta primers. Method: immunoSEQ multiplex PCR; TCRdb's copy keeps in-frame clones and lacks some. The sample consists of about 87,000 clones, 74% of them appearing once. Sequencing was done on a sample of PBMCs. The receptor source for this set is a man aged 30 to 39 in good health and CMV-seropositive.

The table lists this clone with a few counts. This chain joins TRBV14 and TRBJ2-2, with 7 bases lining up with TRBD1. From germline, CDR1 is SGHDN and CDR2 FVKESK. Trimming took 8 bases from V and 1 from J; bases not matched to a gene: 7. The length of the CDR3 is 15 residues. The CDR3 region has the DNA TGTGCCAGCTGTTTGAACAGGGGGAACACCGGGGAGCTGTTTTTT. Translated, it gives CASCLNRGNTGELFF.

The genes are TRBV20-1 and TRBJ1-2; D not certain. From germline, CDR1 is DFQATT and CDR2 SNEGSKA (reference sequence). V was shortened by 5 bases and J by 8 bases, with 12 bases between the two germline ends. The CDR3 sequence is 11 residues long. CDR3 loop: CSASLRSGYTF. The CDR3 nucleotides read TGCAGTGCTTCCCTCCGGTCGGGCTACACCTTC.

The chain recombines TRBV5-1 with TRBJ1-2; D not certain. Trimming stripped 0 bases from V and 1 base from J, with 10 bases between. The CDR3 totals 15 residues. Germline lookup yields CDR1 SGHRS and CDR2 YFSETQ. In DNA, the CDR3 is TGCGCCAGCAGCTTGGATCCGGGGAGTAACTATGGCTACACCTTC. Protein: CASSLDPGSNYGYTF.

The CDR3 DNA is TGTGCCAGCAGCCGAGGACAGGGGTTATATTCACCCCTCCACTTT. As protein: CASSRGQGLYSPLHF. The chain is built from TRBV7-3 and TRBJ1-6; 9 nucleotides align to TRBD1. Germline trimming cut 5 bases from V and 8 bases from J; bases unmatched to any gene: 7. Germline V gene sequence: CDR1 SGHTA, CDR2 FQGTGA. This CDR3 region has 15 residues.

This clone occurred a few times. The chain carries TRBV9 and TRBJ1-2; TRBD1 might be the D (6 bases). CDR1 SGDLS and CDR2 YYNGEE come from the germline V gene. The CDR3 extends over 15 amino acids. V lost 4 bases, J lost 2 bases, and 15 bases lay in between. The CDR3 loop is CASSPRTDPNYGYTF. CDR3 sequence (DNA): TGTGCCAGCAGCCCACGGACAGACCCGAACTATGGCTACACCTTC.

A few counts support this clone. V gene TRBV5-6 combines with J gene TRBJ2-1; D possibly corresponds to TRBD2 (5 bases). CDR1 and CDR2 from the germline V gene are SGHDT and YYEEEE. The CDR3 totals 14 residues. V lost 7 bases to trimming and J lost 0 bases, with 11 bases between them. In nucleotides, the CDR3 is TGTGCCAGCTCTAGCTTCCACTCCTACAATGAGCAGTTCTTC. Amino acids: CASSSFHSYNEQFF.

A single count supports this clone. The rearrangement links TRBV5-1 to TRBJ1-5, with D possibly being TRBD1 (5 bases). Trimming removed 0 bases at V and 1 base at J, with 5 bases between. The CDR3 contains 14 residues. Per the germline V gene, CDR1 is SGHRS and CDR2 is YFSETQ. Written as DNA, the CDR3 is TGCGCCAGCAGCTTGGAGGGGAGCAATCAGCCCCAGCATTTT. Translation: CASSLEGSNQPQHF.

The rearrangement joins TRBV18 to TRBJ1-1; 11 positions agree with TRBD1. V gave up 2 bases and J gave up 4 bases; unmatched junction bases: 3. Germline V gene data show CDR1 as KGHSH and CDR2 as LQKENI. The CDR3 has 15 residues. For the CDR3, the DNA is TGTGCCAGCTCACCAACCGGGACAGGGGGCACTGAAGCTTTCTTT. This encodes CASSPTGTGGTEAFF.

The genes are TRBV4-2 and TRBJ2-1; possibly TRBD2 for D (7 bases). Trimming took off 1 base at V and 7 bases at J, with 17 bases between the two ends. Germline V CDR1 and CDR2: LGHNA, YNFKEQ. This CDR3 region has 16 residues. The CDR3 region is CASSQVGGGGRNEQFF. The CDR3 DNA follows: TGTGCCAGCAGCCAAGTCGGAGGGGGGGGCCGGAATGAGCAGTTCTTC.

The chain combines TRBV6-6 with TRBJ1-2, with D tentatively TRBD1 (6 bases). V lost 4 bases to trimming and J lost 3 bases, with 18 bases between them. The CDR3 covers 16 residues. CDR1 and CDR2 (germline): MNHNY, SVGAGI (reference sequence). CDR3 DNA: TGTGCCAGCAGTTTATGGGTTGGCAGGGGAGACTATGGCTACACCTTC. Amino acids: CASSLWVGRGDYGYTF.

The gene calls are TRBV4-1 and TRBJ2-3; the D gene is possibly TRBD1 (5 bases). The V gene lost 0 bases and the J gene lost 6 bases, with 13 bases spanning the gap. The CDR3 length is 15 residues. CDR1 and CDR2 (germline): MGHRA, YSYEKL. The CDR3 loop is CASSQERPGRDTQYF. For the CDR3, the DNA is TGCGCCAGCAGCCAAGAGAGGCCAGGGCGGGATACGCAGTATTTT.

This rearrangement joins TRBV29-1 to TRBJ1-2, with D unresolved. This CDR3 is built from 13 residues. From germline, CDR1 is SQVTM and CDR2 ANQGSEA. Trimming removed 5 bases from V and 4 bases from J, with 14 bases in between. The CDR3 here is CSVLPPGSYGYTF. CDR3 coding DNA: TGCAGCGTTCTCCCCCCGGGGAGCTATGGCTACACCTTC.

This chain connects TRBV4-3 to TRBJ2-1; the match to TRBD2 covers 9 bases. The junction had 8 bases not matched to a gene; V was cut back by 1 base and J by 4 bases. Germline assignment: CDR1 LGHNA and CDR2 YSLEER. The CDR3 runs to 17 residues. CDR3 DNA sequence: TGCGCCAGCAGCCAAGGGGCGGCGGGAGGGTTTTACAATGAGCAGTTCTTC. Amino acids: CASSQGAAGGFYNEQFF.

The V and J genes are TRBV10-3 and TRBJ1-3; TRBD1 agrees at 9 bases. V was clipped by 6 bases and J by 3 bases; unmatched bases: 9. This CDR3 is built from 16 residues. Looked up from germline, CDR1 is ENHRY and CDR2 is SYGVKD. The CDR3 DNA reads as TGTGCCATCAGACCTTTTGGGGACAGGGATGGAAACACCATATATTTT. Its protein is CAIRPFGDRDGNTIYF.

The chain is built from TRBV10-2 and TRBJ2-2; D gene uncertain. Germline CDR1 is WSHSY and CDR2 is SAAADI. The CDR3 totals 16 residues. The V and J ends lost 6 bases and 3 bases respectively, with 17 bases between them. For the CDR3, the DNA is TGCGCCAGCAGACAGCTAACACCCCCAGACACCGGGGAGCTGTTTTTT. It translates to CASRQLTPPDTGELFF.

The V gene is TRBV2, the J gene TRBJ2-3; 7 bases fit TRBD2. J lost 1 base, V lost 8 bases, and 3 bases had no gene match. CDR3 length equals 13 residues. Per germline, CDR1 SNHLY and CDR2 FYNNEI. In nucleotides, the CDR3 is TGTGCCAGCTGTCGGGGGGGCACAGATACGCAGTATTTT. Translation: CASCRGGTDTQYF.

The DNA of the CDR3 is TGTGCCAGCAGTTTGGTCGGAGTTGGCTACACCTTC. As protein: CASSLVGVGYTF. The chain couples TRBV6-5 to TRBJ1-2; D gene uncertain. This CDR3 has 12 residues. V lost 4 bases and J 7 bases, leaving 10 bases between the germline ends. Germline CDR1 and CDR2: MNHEY and SVGAGI.

J is TRBJ1-1 and V is TRBV7-2; D is ambiguous. V was trimmed by 0 bases and J by 4 bases, leaving 12 bases between them. The CDR3 is made up of 15 amino acids. CDR1 and CDR2 from the germline V gene are SGHTA and FQGNSA. CDR3: CASSLALNRGTEAFF. The CDR3 nucleotides are TGTGCCAGCAGCTTAGCGCTAAACCGGGGCACTGAAGCTTTCTTT.

This clone was found a few times. The junction departs from germline at one end; a sequencing error may be responsible. V and J are TRBV18 and TRBJ1-5; TRBD1 is a possible D gene (5 bases). The CDR3 loop spans 16 amino acids. CDR1 is KGHSH, CDR2 LQKENI, per germline. Here the CDR3 reads CASSPEQIGGIRAQNF. CDR3 bases: TGTGCCAGCTCACCAGAACAGATCGGGGGAATCAGAGCCCAGAATTTT. Full variable domain (remainder filled in from reference TRBV18 and TRBJ1-5): NAGVMQNPRHLVRRRGQEARLRCSPMKGHSHVYWYRQLPEEGLKFMVYLQKENIIDESGMPKERFSAEFPKEGPSILRIQQVVRGDSAAYFCASSPEQIGGIRAQNFGDGTRLSIL.

J is TRBJ2-5 and V is TRBV7-9, with D maybe TRBD2 (6 bases). CDR1 is SEHNR, CDR2 FQNEAQ, per germline (reference sequence). V shed 1 base and J shed 5 bases, with 14 bases lying between them. CDR3 size: 15 residues. This CDR3 reads CASSLDWDSPETQYF. DNA for the CDR3: TGTGCCAGCAGCTTAGATTGGGACTCCCCGGAGACCCAGTACTTC.

This clone was observed once. The rearrangement links TRBV19 to TRBJ1-1; 9 nucleotides agree with TRBD1. The trim removed 4 bases at V and 4 bases at J, leaving 4 bases unmatched. The CDR3 extends over 14 amino acids. Germline V gene data show CDR1 as LNHDA and CDR2 as SQIVND (reference sequence). Here the CDR3 DNA reads TGTGCCAGTAGTAGAGGACAGGGGATCACTGAAGCTTTCTTT. Translating gives CASSRGQGITEAFF.

The chain recombines TRBV6-5 with TRBJ2-5, with D unclear. V lost 2 bases and J lost 5, with 3 bases in between. The CDR3 is made up of 11 amino acids. Germline V gene lookup returns CDR1 MNHEY and CDR2 SVGAGI. The CDR3 DNA reads as TGTGCCAGCAGTTACAGCGAGACCCAGTACTTC. Protein product: CASSYSETQYF.

The rearrangement links TRBV19 to TRBJ2-7, with D possibly matching TRBD1 (6 bases). The CDR3 has 13 amino acids. Germline V gene data show CDR1 as LNHDA and CDR2 as SQIVND (reference sequence). V lost 6 bases and J lost 3, with 12 bases in between. In DNA, the CDR3 is TGTGCCAGTAGAGGACAGAATTTCTACGAGCAGTACTTC. It encodes CASRGQNFYEQYF.

The J gene is TRBJ2-1, the V gene TRBV5-1, with TRBD1 identical over 7 bases. The J segment lost 0 bases and the V segment lost 1 base, leaving 13 bases of the junction unmatched. Germline assignment: CDR1 SGHRS and CDR2 YFSETQ. This CDR3 comprises 19 residues. As DNA, the CDR3 is TGCGCCAGCAGCTTGACCCTTCTACTACAGGGGTACTCCTACAATGAGCAGTTCTTC. It specifies CASSLTLLLQGYSYNEQFF.

This clone has just a few counts. The chain couples TRBV25-1 to TRBJ2-5; TRBD2 matches at 10 bases. Losses at the gene ends were 0 bases for V and 4 bases for J; bases not matched to a gene: 8. The CDR3 is 17 amino acids. The germline V gene has CDR1 MGHDK and CDR2 SYGVNS. CDR3 in amino acids: CASSEYRSGGVRETQYF. DNA of the CDR3: TGTGCCAGCAGTGAATACAGGAGCGGGGGGGTCCGAGAGACCCAGTACTTC.

V is TRBV6-5 and J is TRBJ1-3; D is unclear. This CDR3 has 15 residues. V dropped 4 bases and J dropped 0 bases, with 10 bases sitting between them. Looked up from germline, CDR1 is MNHEY and CDR2 is SVGAGI. CDR3 nucleotide sequence: TGTGCCAGCAGTTCCGGACGGGACTCTGGAAACACCATATATTTT. Residues: CASSSGRDSGNTIYF.

The chain combines TRBV5-6 with TRBJ2-3; 9 nucleotides agree with TRBD2. Germline trimming cut 0 bases from V and 2 bases from J; bases unmatched to any gene: 7. Germline lookup yields CDR1 SGHDT and CDR2 YYEEEE. This CDR3 contains 17 residues. CDR3 sequence reads: CASSLVASGVDTDTQYF. In DNA, the CDR3 is TGTGCCAGCAGCTTGGTCGCTAGCGGGGTTGACACAGATACGCAGTATTTT.